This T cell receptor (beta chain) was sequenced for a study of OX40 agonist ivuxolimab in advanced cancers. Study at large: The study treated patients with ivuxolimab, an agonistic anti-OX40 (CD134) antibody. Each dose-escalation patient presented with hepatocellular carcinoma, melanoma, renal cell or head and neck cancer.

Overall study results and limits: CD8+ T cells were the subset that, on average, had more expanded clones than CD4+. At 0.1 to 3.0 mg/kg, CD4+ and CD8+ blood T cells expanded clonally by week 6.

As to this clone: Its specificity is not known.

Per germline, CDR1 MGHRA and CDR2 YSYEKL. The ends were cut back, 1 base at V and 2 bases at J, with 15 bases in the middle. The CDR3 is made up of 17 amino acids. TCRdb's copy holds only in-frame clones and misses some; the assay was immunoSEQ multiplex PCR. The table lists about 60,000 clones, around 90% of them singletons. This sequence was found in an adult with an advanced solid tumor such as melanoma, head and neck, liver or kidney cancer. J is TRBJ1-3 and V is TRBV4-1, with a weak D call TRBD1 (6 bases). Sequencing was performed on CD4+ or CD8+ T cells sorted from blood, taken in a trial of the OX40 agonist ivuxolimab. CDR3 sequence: CASSQVTGREPGNTIYF. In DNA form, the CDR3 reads TGCGCCAGCAGCCAAGTGACAGGCCGGGAGCCTGGAAACACCATATATTTT.